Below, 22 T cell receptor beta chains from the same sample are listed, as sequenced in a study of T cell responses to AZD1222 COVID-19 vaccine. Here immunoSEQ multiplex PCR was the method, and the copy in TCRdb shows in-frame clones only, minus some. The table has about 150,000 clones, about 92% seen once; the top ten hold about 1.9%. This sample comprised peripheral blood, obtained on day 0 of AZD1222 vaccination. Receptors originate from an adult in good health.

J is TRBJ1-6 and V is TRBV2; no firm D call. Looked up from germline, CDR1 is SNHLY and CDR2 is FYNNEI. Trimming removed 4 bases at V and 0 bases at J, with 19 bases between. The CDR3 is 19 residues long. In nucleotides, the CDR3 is TGTGCCAGCAGTGTAGGGTCCTTTAGACCCCGCTCCTATAATTCACCCCTCCACTTT. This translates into CASSVGSFRPRSYNSPLHF.

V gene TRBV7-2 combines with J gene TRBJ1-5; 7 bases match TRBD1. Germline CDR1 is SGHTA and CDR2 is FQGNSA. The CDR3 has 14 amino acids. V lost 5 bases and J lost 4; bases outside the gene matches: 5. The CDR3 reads CASSPWGQNQPQHF. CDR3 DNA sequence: TGTGCCAGCAGCCCGTGGGGACAGAATCAGCCCCAGCATTTT.

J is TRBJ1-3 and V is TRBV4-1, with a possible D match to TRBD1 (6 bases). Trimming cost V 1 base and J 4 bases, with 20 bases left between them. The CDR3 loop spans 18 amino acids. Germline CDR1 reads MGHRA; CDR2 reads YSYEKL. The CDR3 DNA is TGCGCCAGCAGCCAAGTACATGTCCGGGGGGCGGGAGGAAACACCATATATTTT. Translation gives CASSQVHVRGAGGNTIYF.

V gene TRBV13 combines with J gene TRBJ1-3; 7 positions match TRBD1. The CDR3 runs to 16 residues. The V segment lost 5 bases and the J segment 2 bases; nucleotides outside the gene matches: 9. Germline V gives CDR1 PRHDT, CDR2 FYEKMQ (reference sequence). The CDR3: CASSPRQGVPGNTIYF. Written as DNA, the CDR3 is TGTGCCAGCAGCCCCCGACAGGGAGTGCCTGGAAACACCATATATTTT.

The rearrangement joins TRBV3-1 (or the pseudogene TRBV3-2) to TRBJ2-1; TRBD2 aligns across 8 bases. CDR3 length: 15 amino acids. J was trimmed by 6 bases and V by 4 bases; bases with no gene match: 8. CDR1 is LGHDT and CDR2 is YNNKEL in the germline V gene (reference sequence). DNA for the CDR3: TGTGCCAGCAGCCGCCCCAGCGGGAGATCCAATGAGCAGTTCTTC. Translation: CASSRPSGRSNEQFF.

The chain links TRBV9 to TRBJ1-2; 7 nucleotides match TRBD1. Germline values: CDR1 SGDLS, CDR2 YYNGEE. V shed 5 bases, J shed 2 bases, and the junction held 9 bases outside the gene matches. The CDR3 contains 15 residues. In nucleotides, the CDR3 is TGTGCCAGCAGGGGGAGAGGGGGCTCGAACTATGGCTACACCTTC. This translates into CASRGRGGSNYGYTF.

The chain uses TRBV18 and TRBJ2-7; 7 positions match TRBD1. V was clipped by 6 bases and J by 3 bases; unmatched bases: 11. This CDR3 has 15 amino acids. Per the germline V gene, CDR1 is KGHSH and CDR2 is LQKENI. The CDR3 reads CASSPGTELIYEQYF. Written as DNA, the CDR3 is TGTGCCAGCTCGCCCGGGACAGAGTTGATCTACGAGCAGTACTTC.

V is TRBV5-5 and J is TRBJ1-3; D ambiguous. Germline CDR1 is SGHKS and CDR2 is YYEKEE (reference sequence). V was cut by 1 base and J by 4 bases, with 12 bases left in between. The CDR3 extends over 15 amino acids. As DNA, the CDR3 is TGTGCCAGCAGCTTGTGGGAGGGCCGCGGAAACACCATATATTTT. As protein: CASSLWEGRGNTIYF. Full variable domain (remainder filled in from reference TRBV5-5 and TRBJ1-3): DAGVTQSPTHLIKTRGQQVTLRCSPISGHKSVSWYQQVLGQGPQFIFQYYEKEERGRGNFPDRFSARQFPNYSSELNVNALLLGDSALYLCASSLWEGRGNTIYFGEGSWLTVV.

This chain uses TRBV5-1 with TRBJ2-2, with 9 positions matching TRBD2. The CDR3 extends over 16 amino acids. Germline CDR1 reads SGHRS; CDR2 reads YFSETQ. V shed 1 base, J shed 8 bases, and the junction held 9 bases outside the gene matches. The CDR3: CASSLFSGGDSGELFF. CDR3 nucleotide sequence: TGCGCCAGCAGCTTGTTTAGCGGGGGAGATTCTGGGGAGCTGTTTTTT.

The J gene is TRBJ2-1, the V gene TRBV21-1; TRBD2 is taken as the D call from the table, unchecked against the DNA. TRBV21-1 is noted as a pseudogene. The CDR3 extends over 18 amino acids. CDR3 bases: TGTGCCAGCAGCAAAGGTTATAGCGGGGGGTCCCACTACAATGAGCAGTTCTTC. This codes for CASSKGYSGGSHYNEQFF.

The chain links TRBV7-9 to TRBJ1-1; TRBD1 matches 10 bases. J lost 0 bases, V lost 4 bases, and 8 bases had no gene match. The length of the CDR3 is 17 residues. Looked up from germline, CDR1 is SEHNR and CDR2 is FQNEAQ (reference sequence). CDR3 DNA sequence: TGTGCCAGCAGCTCGGCGGGACAGGGGTATGTGAACACTGAAGCTTTCTTT. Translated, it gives CASSSAGQGYVNTEAFF.

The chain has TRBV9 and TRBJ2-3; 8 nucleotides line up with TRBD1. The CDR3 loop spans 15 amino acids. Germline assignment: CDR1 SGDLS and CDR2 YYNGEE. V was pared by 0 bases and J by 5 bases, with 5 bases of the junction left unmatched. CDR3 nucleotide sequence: TGTGCCAGCAGCGTAGGACAGGGGCAGGGAGATACGCAGTATTTT. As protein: CASSVGQGQGDTQYF.

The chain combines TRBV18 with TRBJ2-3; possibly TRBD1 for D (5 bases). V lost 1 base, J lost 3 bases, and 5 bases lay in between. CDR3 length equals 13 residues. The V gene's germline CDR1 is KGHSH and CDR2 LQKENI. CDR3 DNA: TGTGCCAGCTCACCACAGGGGACAGATACGCAGTATTTT. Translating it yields CASSPQGTDTQYF.

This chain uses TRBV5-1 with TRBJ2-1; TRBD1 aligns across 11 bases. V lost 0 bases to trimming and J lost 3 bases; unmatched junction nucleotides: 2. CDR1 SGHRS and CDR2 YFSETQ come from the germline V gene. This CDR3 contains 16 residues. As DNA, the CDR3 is TGCGCCAGCAGCTTGGCCGGGACAGGGGGCTACAATGAGCAGTTCTTC. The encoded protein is CASSLAGTGGYNEQFF. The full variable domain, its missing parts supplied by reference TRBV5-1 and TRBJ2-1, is KAGVTQTPRYLIKTRGQQVTLSCSPISGHRSVSWYQQTPGQGLQFLFEYFSETQRNKGNFPGRFSGRQFSNSRSEMNVSTLELGDSALYLCASSLAGTGGYNEQFFGPGTRLTVL.

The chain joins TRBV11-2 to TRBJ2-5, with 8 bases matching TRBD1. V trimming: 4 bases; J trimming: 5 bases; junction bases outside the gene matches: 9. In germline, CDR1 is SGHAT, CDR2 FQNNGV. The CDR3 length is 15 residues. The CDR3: CASSSMTGVGETQYF. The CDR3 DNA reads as TGTGCCAGCAGCTCAATGACAGGGGTAGGGGAGACCCAGTACTTC.

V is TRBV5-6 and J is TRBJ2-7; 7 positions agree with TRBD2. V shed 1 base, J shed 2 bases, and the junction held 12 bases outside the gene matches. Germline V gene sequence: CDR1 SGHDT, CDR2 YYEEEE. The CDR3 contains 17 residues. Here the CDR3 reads CASSLLRPSGVTYEQYF. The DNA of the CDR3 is TGTGCCAGCAGCTTGCTTCGGCCTAGCGGCGTTACCTACGAGCAGTACTTC. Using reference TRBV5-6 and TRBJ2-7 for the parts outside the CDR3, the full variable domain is DAGVTQSPTHLIKTRGQQVTLRCSPKSGHDTVSWYQQALGQGPQFIFQYYEEEERQRGNFPDRFSGHQFPNYSSELNVNALLLGDSALYLCASSLLRPSGVTYEQYFGPGTRLTVT.

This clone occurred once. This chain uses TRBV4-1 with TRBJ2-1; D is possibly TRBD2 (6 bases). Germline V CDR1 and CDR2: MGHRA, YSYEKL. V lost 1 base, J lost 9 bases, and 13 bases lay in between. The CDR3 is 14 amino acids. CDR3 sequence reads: CASSQGYGSGEQFF. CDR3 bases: TGCGCCAGCAGCCAAGGGTACGGGAGTGGTGAGCAGTTCTTC.

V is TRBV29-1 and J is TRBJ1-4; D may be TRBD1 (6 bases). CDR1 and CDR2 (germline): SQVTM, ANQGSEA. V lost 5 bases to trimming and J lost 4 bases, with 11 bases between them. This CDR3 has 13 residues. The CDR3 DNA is TGCAGCGTTCCCGACAGGATTAATGAAAAACTGTTTTTT. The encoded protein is CSVPDRINEKLFF.

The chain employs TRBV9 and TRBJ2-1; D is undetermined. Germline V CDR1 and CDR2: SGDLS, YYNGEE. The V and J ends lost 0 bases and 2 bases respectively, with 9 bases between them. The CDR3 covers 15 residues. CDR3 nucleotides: TGTGCCAGCAGCGTAGTAGCCGATGCCTACAATGAGCAGTTCTTC. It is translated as CASSVVADAYNEQFF.

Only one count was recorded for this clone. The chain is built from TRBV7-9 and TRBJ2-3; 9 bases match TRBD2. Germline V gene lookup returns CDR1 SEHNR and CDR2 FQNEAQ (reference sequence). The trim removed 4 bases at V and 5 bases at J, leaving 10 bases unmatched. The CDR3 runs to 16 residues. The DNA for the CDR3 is TGTGCCAGCAGCTCCCTTGGGCGGGAGGGCAAAGATACGCAGTATTTT. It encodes CASSSLGREGKDTQYF. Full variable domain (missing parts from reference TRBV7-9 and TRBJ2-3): DTGVSQNPRHKITKRGQNVTFRCDPISEHNRLYWYRQTLGQGPEFLTYFQNEAQLEKSRLLSDRFSAERPKGSFSTLEIQRTEQGDSAMYLCASSSLGREGKDTQYFGPGTRLTVL.

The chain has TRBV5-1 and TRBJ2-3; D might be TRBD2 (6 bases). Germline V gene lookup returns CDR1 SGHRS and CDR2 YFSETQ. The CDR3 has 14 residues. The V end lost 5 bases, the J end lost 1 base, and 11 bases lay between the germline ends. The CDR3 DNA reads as TGCGCCAGCAGTACGGGGGACCGCACAGATACGCAGTATTTT. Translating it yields CASSTGDRTDTQYF.

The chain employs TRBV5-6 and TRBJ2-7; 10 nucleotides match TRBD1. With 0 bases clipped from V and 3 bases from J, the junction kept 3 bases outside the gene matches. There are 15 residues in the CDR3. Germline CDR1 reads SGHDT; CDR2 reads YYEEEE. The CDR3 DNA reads TGTGCCAGCAGCTTGGCCGGGACAGGGGTCTACGAGCAGTACTTC. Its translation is CASSLAGTGVYEQYF. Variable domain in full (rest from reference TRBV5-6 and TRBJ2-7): DAGVTQSPTHLIKTRGQQVTLRCSPKSGHDTVSWYQQALGQGPQFIFQYYEEEERQRGNFPDRFSGHQFPNYSSELNVNALLLGDSALYLCASSLAGTGVYEQYFGPGTRLTVT.